This T cell receptor beta chain was observed in a study of cytomegalovirus exposure and HLA in healthy donors. This CDR3 has 14 amino acids. Germline V gives CDR1 SGHTS, CDR2 YDEGEE. The V end lost 3 bases, the J end lost 7 bases, and 11 bases lay between the germline ends. General study points: It was in a later analysis that TCR association rates were seen to vary by HLA locus, highest for DRB1 and lowest for HLA-C. Follow-up analysis later connected one missense variant in DCLRE1C with trimming of TCR beta V- and J-genes.

Of note for this clone: Its antigen is unknown.

The PCR had 60 Vbeta and 13 Jbeta primers. This table comes from immunoSEQ multiplex PCR, and its TCRdb copy is limited to in-frame clones, with some not included. Its table records fewer than 85,000 clones. Unrecorded immune exposures were likely, despite nominal health at sampling. The chain employs TRBV5-8 and TRBJ1-6, with D perhaps TRBD1 (5 bases). Sequenced input: PBMCs. This TCR came from a female donor in good health and CMV-seropositive. Here the CDR3 reads CASSSPGSNSPLHF. The DNA of the CDR3 is TGTGCCAGCAGCTCCCCAGGGTCGAATTCACCCCTCCACTTT.